Listed below are T cell receptor beta chains from one sample, sequenced in a study of cytomegalovirus exposure and HLA in healthy donors. Produced via immunoSEQ multiplex PCR; TCRdb's table is partial and in-frame only. The sample includes some 180,000 clones, more than 75% seen only once; the top ten take around 3.5%. Sequenced material: PBMCs. The receptors here all came from a man aged 40-49 years in good health and CMV-seropositive. Both conserved end residues are part of each CDR3. The order of the fields is V gene, D gene, J gene, CDR3 protein, CDR3 DNA. The D gene is left open where the match is weak.

v_gene: TRBV29-1; d_gene: .; j_gene: TRBJ1-2; CDR3aa: CSVEVGFYGYTF; CDR3nt: TGCAGCGTTGAAGTCGGTTTTTATGGCTACACCTTC
v_gene: TRBV2; d_gene: TRBD2; j_gene: TRBJ2-7; CDR3aa: CASSGLAGAAYEQYF; CDR3nt: TGTGCCAGCAGTGGACTAGCGGGAGCAGCCTACGAGCAGTACTTC
v_gene: TRBV19; d_gene: .; j_gene: TRBJ2-3; CDR3aa: CASGGTDTQYF; CDR3nt: TGTGCCAGCGGGGGCACAGATACGCAGTATTTT
v_gene: TRBV7-9; d_gene: TRBD1; j_gene: TRBJ2-5; CDR3aa: CASSFGTVQETQYF; CDR3nt: TGTGCCAGCAGCTTCGGGACAGTCCAAGAGACCCAGTACTTC
v_gene: TRBV13; d_gene: .; j_gene: TRBJ2-5; CDR3aa: CASSLGGGQETQYF; CDR3nt: TGTGCCAGCAGCTTAGGGGGGGGTCAAGAGACCCAGTACTTC
v_gene: TRBV7-9; d_gene: TRBD2; j_gene: TRBJ2-1; CDR3aa: CASSEDSGRASEQFF; CDR3nt: TGTGCCAGCAGCGAGGATAGCGGGAGGGCCTCTGAGCAGTTCTTC
v_gene: TRBV5-6; d_gene: TRBD1; j_gene: TRBJ2-1; CDR3aa: CASSLTGGSYNEQFF; CDR3nt: TGTGCCAGCAGCTTGACAGGGGGCTCCTACAATGAGCAGTTCTTC
v_gene: TRBV9; d_gene: .; j_gene: TRBJ1-1; CDR3aa: CASSVAVNTEAFF; CDR3nt: TGTGCCAGCAGCGTAGCCGTGAACACTGAAGCTTTCTTT
v_gene: TRBV4-2; d_gene: .; j_gene: TRBJ2-2; CDR3aa: CASSQGGGSGELFF; CDR3nt: TGTGCCAGCAGCCAAGGAGGGGGATCCGGGGAGCTGTTTTTT
v_gene: TRBV27; d_gene: .; j_gene: TRBJ1-4; CDR3aa: CASRTGGTNEKLFF; CDR3nt: TGTGCCAGCAGGACGGGAGGCACTAATGAAAAACTGTTTTTT